Following are 28 T cell receptor beta chains from one sample sequenced in a study of blood T cell repertoires in COVID-19. Sequenced by immunoSEQ multiplex PCR; TCRdb stores in-frame clones only, minus some. The sample includes around 170,000 clones, roughly 85% of them seen just once. The sample consisted of peripheral blood. The receptors come from a man aged 50-59 years with active or convalescent COVID-19.

The V gene is TRBV10-3, the J gene TRBJ1-2; TRBD1 matches at 7 bases. The CDR3 has 14 residues. The V gene's germline CDR1 is ENHRY and CDR2 SYGVKD. The ends lost 0 bases at V and 6 bases at J; junction bases unmatched: 4. CDR3 in amino acids: CAISESGTADGYTF. Here the CDR3 DNA reads TGTGCCATCAGTGAGTCTGGGACAGCAGATGGCTACACCTTC.

This chain connects TRBV7-9 to TRBJ2-5; weak D call: TRBD2 (5 bases). Trimming shortened V by 5 bases and J by 5 bases, and 12 bases separated the two germline ends. CDR3 size: 13 residues. Per the germline V gene, CDR1 is SEHNR and CDR2 is FQNEAQ (reference sequence). In DNA, the CDR3 is TGTGCCAGCAGCGAGAGGGCCGTCGAGACCCAGTACTTC. It encodes CASSERAVETQYF.

For the CDR3, the DNA is TGTGCCAGCAGTCCCCGACTAGTTTCAGATACGCAGTATTTT. It yields the protein CASSPRLVSDTQYF. V usage is TRBV27 and J usage is TRBJ2-3, with D perhaps matching TRBD2 (6 bases). Trimming stripped 5 bases from V and 4 bases from J, with 13 bases between. This CDR3 spans 14 amino acids. Germline V CDR1 and CDR2: MNHEY, SMNVEV (reference sequence).

CDR3 DNA sequence: TGTGCCTGGTCCTCACAGGGGGCCCTTCTATCGGGGGAGCTGTTTTTT. It translates to CAWSSQGALLSGELFF. The chain couples TRBV30 to TRBJ2-2; 9 bases agree with TRBD1. The J segment lost 8 bases and the V segment lost 5 bases, leaving 15 bases of the junction unmatched. The CDR3 spans 16 residues. CDR1 and CDR2 from the germline V gene are GTSNPN and SVGIG (reference sequence). The full variable domain, its missing parts supplied by reference TRBV30 and TRBJ2-2, is SQTIHQWPATLVQPVGSPLSLECTVEGTSNPNLYWYRQAAGRGLQLLFYSVGIGQISSEVPQNLSASRPQDRQFILSSKKLLLSDSGFYLCAWSSQGALLSGELFFGEGSRLTVL.

The J gene is TRBJ1-1, the V gene TRBV5-4; unclear D gene. In germline, CDR1 is SGHNT, CDR2 YYREEE (reference sequence). The CDR3 spans 17 residues. Trimming left V 0 bases short and J 0 bases short, with 15 bases between. DNA for the CDR3: TGTGCCAGCAGCTTGGCTTTGGGCCCGCTCATGAACACTGAAGCTTTCTTT. As protein: CASSLALGPLMNTEAFF.

This clone turned up a few times. The V gene is TRBV6-2 or TRBV6-3, the J gene TRBJ2-7; 9 bases match TRBD1. The CDR3 spans 16 residues. V shed 0 bases and J 3 bases; nucleotides not matched to a gene: 6. CDR1 and CDR2 from the germline V gene are MNHEY and SVGEGT. CDR3 protein: CASSYSRDRDFYEQYF. The CDR3 coding sequence is TGTGCCAGCAGTTACTCCCGGGACAGGGATTTCTACGAGCAGTACTTC.

The genes are TRBV29-1 and TRBJ1-2; 10 nucleotides agree with TRBD1. Trimming at V came to 2 bases and at J to 7 bases, leaving 4 bases not matched to a gene. The CDR3 covers 13 residues. The germline V gene has CDR1 SQVTM and CDR2 ANQGSEA. Written as DNA, the CDR3 is TGCAGCGTTGAAAGACAGGGGGCAGGTGGCTACACCTTC. As protein: CSVERQGAGGYTF. The full variable domain, rest sourced from reference TRBV29-1 and TRBJ1-2, is SAVISQKPSRDICQRGTSLTIQCQVDSQVTMMFWYRQQPGQSLTLIATANQGSEATYESGFVIDKFPISRPNLTFSTLTVSNMSPEDSSIYLCSVERQGAGGYTFGSGTRLTVV.

The V call is TRBV19, the J call TRBJ1-5; D not certain. Trimming shortened V by 5 bases and J by 0 bases, and 11 bases separated the two germline ends. The CDR3 covers 15 residues. Germline-derived CDR1 and CDR2 are LNHDA and SQIVND (reference sequence). In DNA form, the CDR3 reads TGTGCCAGTAGTCCTTCAGAATATAGCAATCAGCCCCAGCATTTT. Residues: CASSPSEYSNQPQHF.

J is TRBJ2-3 and V is TRBV12-3 or TRBV12-4; D not certain. V gave up 1 base and J gave up 5 bases, with 7 bases separating them. The CDR3 is made up of 13 amino acids. For the CDR3, the DNA is TGTGCCAGCAGTTTAGGGCCGGGAGATACGCAGTATTTT. It codes for CASSLGPGDTQYF.

This clone was counted a single time. This chain links TRBV19 with TRBJ1-2; 11 nucleotides align to TRBD1. Germline CDR1 LNHDA, CDR2 SQIVND (reference sequence). V shed 5 bases and J 4 bases; nucleotides not matched to a gene: 6. The CDR3 has 15 residues. The CDR3 coding sequence is TGTGCCAGTAGTGGACAGGGGGCGCGGTTCTATGGCTACACCTTC. Translation: CASSGQGARFYGYTF.

The gene calls are TRBV6-5 and TRBJ1-6; 8 nucleotides agree with TRBD1. Germline V CDR1 and CDR2: MNHEY, SVGAGI. The CDR3 is made up of 15 amino acids. Trimming took 7 bases from V and 10 from J; bases not matched to a gene: 12. CDR3 residues: CASNGQGGSRSPLHF. CDR3 DNA sequence: TGTGCCAGCAACGGACAGGGTGGGTCAAGGTCACCCCTCCACTTT.

The V and J genes are TRBV3-1 (or the pseudogene TRBV3-2) and TRBJ1-5; D not resolved. Germline V gene data show CDR1 as LGHDT and CDR2 as YNNKEL (reference sequence). The CDR3 spans 13 residues. V was clipped by 1 base and J by 4 bases, with 5 bases between them. The CDR3 here is CASSQARNQPQHF. CDR3 in DNA: TGTGCCAGCAGCCAAGCGAGGAATCAGCCCCAGCATTTT.

The rearrangement joins TRBV18 to TRBJ1-6; TRBD1 agrees at 10 bases. The CDR3 totals 17 residues. V lost 5 bases and J lost 9; bases outside the gene matches: 13. Germline V lookup: CDR1 KGHSH, CDR2 LQKENI. In DNA form, the CDR3 reads TGTGCCAGCTCAGAACGGACGGGACAGGGGTTGGGTTCACCCCTCCACTTT. The encoded protein is CASSERTGQGLGSPLHF.

This CDR3 reads CASSDPTGAGSEKLFF. CDR3 bases: TGTGCCAGCAGCGACCCAACAGGGGCAGGGAGTGAAAAACTGTTTTTT. The chain carries TRBV28 and TRBJ1-4; 7 bases are a match to TRBD1. This CDR3 contains 16 residues. The J segment lost 7 bases and the V segment lost 6 bases, leaving 14 bases of the junction unmatched. Germline CDR1 MDHEN, CDR2 SYDVKM.

The chain recombines TRBV11-2 with TRBJ2-2, with 9 bases matching TRBD2. The CDR3 is 16 amino acids. Germline CDR1 SGHAT, CDR2 FQNNGV. With V trimmed by 5 bases and J by 7 bases, 11 bases remained unmatched. The CDR3 here is CASSIIAGAPFGELFF. As DNA, the CDR3 is TGTGCCAGCAGCATCATAGCGGGGGCGCCCTTCGGGGAGCTGTTTTTT.

This clone has just one count. The CDR3 here is CASSLMGQGTTEAFF. In DNA form, the CDR3 reads TGTGCCAGCAGCTTAATGGGACAGGGGACCACTGAAGCTTTCTTT. The chain has TRBV7-2 and TRBJ1-1; TRBD1 agrees at 10 bases. The CDR3 runs 15 residues. Germline V gene sequence: CDR1 SGHTA, CDR2 FQGNSA. V lost 2 bases to trimming and J lost 4 bases; unmatched junction nucleotides: 4.

The chain links TRBV7-9 to TRBJ2-1; 8 positions agree with TRBD2. Per the germline V gene, CDR1 is SEHNR and CDR2 is FQNEAQ (reference sequence). V was pared by 5 bases and J by 0 bases, with 9 bases of the junction left unmatched. The CDR3 runs to 17 residues. Here the CDR3 reads CASSPRTSGSSYNEQFF. In nucleotides, the CDR3 is TGTGCCAGCAGCCCACGTACTAGCGGAAGCTCCTACAATGAGCAGTTCTTC.

The chain joins TRBV4-3 to TRBJ2-7, with 12 bases matching TRBD2. Germline V CDR1 and CDR2: LGHNA, YSLEER. The trim removed 1 base at V and 6 bases at J, leaving 7 bases unmatched. The CDR3 is 16 residues long. CDR3 protein: CASSQAASGGALEQYF. The CDR3 DNA is TGCGCCAGCAGCCAAGCCGCTAGCGGGGGGGCCCTCGAGCAGTACTTC.

This chain links TRBV11-2 with TRBJ2-2; 9 bases match TRBD1. Germline V gene lookup returns CDR1 SGHAT and CDR2 FQNNGV. CDR3 length equals 17 residues. V was clipped by 0 bases and J by 2 bases; unmatched bases: 4. The CDR3 DNA reads as TGTGCCAGCAGCTTAGATGGGACAGGGCTAAACACCGGGGAGCTGTTTTTT. Residues: CASSLDGTGLNTGELFF.

The chain employs TRBV11-3 and TRBJ2-7; D uncertain. The V gene lost 2 bases and the J gene lost 4 bases, with 6 bases spanning the gap. The CDR3 is 12 residues long. Germline CDR1 and CDR2: SGHNT and YENEEA. CDR3 coding DNA: TGTGCCAGCAGCTTACTTTTGTACGAGCAGTACTTC. Translating gives CASSLLLYEQYF.

The chain employs TRBV3-1 (or the pseudogene TRBV3-2) and TRBJ1-2, with 8 bases aligning to TRBD1. This CDR3 is 14 amino acids long. Germline trimming cut 1 base from V and 7 bases from J; bases unmatched to any gene: 5. Germline V CDR1 and CDR2: LGHDT, YNNKEL (reference sequence). The CDR3 region is CASSQGTGFAGYTF. Here the CDR3 DNA reads TGTGCCAGCAGCCAAGGGACAGGGTTTGCTGGCTACACCTTC.

The chain couples TRBV29-1 to TRBJ2-1; D not certain. CDR1 and CDR2 from the germline V gene are SQVTM and ANQGSEA. There are 10 residues in the CDR3. Deletions cut 7 bases from V and 7 bases from J, with 8 bases between. CDR3 residues: CSGFENEQFF. CDR3 DNA: TGCAGCGGCTTCGAGAATGAGCAGTTCTTC.

V and J are TRBV15 and TRBJ2-7; D might be TRBD2 (9 bases). Germline-derived CDR1 and CDR2 are LNHNV and YYDKDF (reference sequence). The CDR3 is made up of 15 amino acids. Between the trimmed V and J ends, which lost 4 bases and 6 bases, there was a span of 19 bases. The CDR3 reads CATSKQGASGVEQYF. In DNA, the CDR3 is TGTGCCACCAGCAAGCAGGGGGCTAGCGGGGTCGAGCAGTACTTC.

The rearrangement joins TRBV19 to TRBJ1-3, with TRBD1 identical over 9 bases. Germline CDR1 LNHDA, CDR2 SQIVND (reference sequence). V lost 6 bases to trimming and J lost 2 bases; unmatched junction nucleotides: 5. The CDR3 spans 15 residues. The CDR3: CASRVQGAAGNTIYF. CDR3 nucleotides: TGTGCCAGTAGGGTACAGGGGGCGGCTGGAAACACCATATATTTT.

The rearrangement uses TRBV10-3 and TRBJ1-3; a weak D match, TRBD1 (6 bases). This CDR3 region has 16 residues. V was cut by 6 bases and J by 8 bases, with 23 bases left in between. Germline V lookup: CDR1 ENHRY, CDR2 SYGVKD. As DNA, the CDR3 is TGTGCCATCAGGGAGGGGCCAGGGGAGTTGATGGACACCATATATTTT. It is translated as CAIREGPGELMDTIYF.

The rearrangement links TRBV7-3 to TRBJ2-3, with 8 positions matching TRBD2. The V gene's germline CDR1 is SGHTA and CDR2 FQGTGA. This CDR3 comprises 14 residues. J lost 2 bases, V lost 8 bases, and 6 bases had no gene match. The CDR3 coding sequence is TGTGCCAGCGGACCGGGAGGGTTCACAGATACGCAGTATTTT. It yields the protein CASGPGGFTDTQYF.

The V and J genes are TRBV19 and TRBJ2-3; 9 bases match TRBD2. Germline V CDR1 and CDR2: LNHDA, SQIVND (reference sequence). The CDR3 extends over 14 amino acids. After removal of 3 bases from V and 4 bases from J, the junction contained 2 bases not matched to a gene. The CDR3 bases are TGTGCCAGTAGTATTAGCGGGAGTGCAGATACGCAGTATTTT. Encoded protein: CASSISGSADTQYF.

The gene calls are TRBV12-3 or TRBV12-4 and TRBJ2-7, with 8 bases that match TRBD2. CDR3 length: 13 amino acids. Trimming took 5 bases from V and 3 from J; bases not matched to a gene: 3. Here the CDR3 reads CASSPRGDYEQYF. The CDR3, as DNA: TGTGCCAGCAGTCCGCGGGGGGACTACGAGCAGTACTTC.